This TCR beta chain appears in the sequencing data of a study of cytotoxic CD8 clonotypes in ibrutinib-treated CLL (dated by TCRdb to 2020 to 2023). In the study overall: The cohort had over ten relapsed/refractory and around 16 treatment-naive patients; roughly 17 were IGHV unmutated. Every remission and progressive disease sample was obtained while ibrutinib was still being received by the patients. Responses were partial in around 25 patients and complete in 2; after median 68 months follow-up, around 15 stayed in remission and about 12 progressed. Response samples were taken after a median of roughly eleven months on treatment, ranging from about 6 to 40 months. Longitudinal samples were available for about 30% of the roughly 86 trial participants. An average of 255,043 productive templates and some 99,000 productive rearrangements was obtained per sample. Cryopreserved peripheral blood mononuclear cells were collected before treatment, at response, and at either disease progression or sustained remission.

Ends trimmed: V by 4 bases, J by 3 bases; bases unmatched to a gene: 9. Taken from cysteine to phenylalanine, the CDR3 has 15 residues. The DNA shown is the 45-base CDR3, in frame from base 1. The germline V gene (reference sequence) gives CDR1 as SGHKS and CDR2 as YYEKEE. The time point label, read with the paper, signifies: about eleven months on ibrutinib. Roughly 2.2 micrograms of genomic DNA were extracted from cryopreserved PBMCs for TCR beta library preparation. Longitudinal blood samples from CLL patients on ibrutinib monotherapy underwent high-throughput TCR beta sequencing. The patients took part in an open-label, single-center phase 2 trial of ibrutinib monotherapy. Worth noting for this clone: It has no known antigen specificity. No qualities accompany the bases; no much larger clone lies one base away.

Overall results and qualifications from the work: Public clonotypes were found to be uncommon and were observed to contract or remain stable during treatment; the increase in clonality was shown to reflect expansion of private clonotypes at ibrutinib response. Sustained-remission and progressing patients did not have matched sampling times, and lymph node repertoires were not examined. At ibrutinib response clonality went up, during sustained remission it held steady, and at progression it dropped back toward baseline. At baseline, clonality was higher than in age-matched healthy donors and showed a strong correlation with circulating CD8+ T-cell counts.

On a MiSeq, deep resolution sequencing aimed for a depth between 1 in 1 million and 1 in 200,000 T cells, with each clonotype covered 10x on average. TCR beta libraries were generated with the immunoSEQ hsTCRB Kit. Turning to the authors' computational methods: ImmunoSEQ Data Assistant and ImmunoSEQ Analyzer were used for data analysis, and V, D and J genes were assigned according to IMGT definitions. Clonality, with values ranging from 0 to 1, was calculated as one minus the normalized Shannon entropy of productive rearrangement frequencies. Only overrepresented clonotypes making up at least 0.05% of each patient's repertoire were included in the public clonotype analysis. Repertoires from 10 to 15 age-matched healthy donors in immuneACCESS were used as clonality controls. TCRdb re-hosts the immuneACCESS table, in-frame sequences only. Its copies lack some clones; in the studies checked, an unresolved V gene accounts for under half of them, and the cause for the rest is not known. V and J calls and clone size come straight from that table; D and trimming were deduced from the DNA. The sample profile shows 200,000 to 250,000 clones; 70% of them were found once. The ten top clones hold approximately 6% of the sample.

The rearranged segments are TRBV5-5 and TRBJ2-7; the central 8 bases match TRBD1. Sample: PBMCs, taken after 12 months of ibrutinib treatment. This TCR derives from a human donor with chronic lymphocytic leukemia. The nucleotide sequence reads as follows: TGTGCCAGCAGCCAGCAGGGGGCTACCGTCTACGAGCAGTACTTC. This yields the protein CASSQQGATVYEQYF.